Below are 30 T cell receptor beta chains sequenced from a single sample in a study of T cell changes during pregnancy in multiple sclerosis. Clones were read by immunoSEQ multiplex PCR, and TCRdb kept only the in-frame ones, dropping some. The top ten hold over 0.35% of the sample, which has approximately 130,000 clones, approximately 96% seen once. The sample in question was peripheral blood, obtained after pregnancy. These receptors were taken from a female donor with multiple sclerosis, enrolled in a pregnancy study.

This CDR3 is CASSEWGGGVEDEKLFF. DNA of the CDR3: TGTGCCAGCAGTGAATGGGGGGGAGGAGTCGAGGATGAAAAACTGTTTTTT. The chain joins TRBV6-1 to TRBJ1-4, with D possibly being TRBD1 (5 bases). Germline V gives CDR1 MNHNS, CDR2 SASEGT. The CDR3 runs 17 residues. V lost 2 bases and J lost 6, with 19 bases in between.

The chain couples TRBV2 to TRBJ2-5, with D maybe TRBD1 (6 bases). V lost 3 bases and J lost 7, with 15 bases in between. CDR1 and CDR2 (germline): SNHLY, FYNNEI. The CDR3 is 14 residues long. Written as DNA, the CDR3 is TGTGCCAGCAGTGATCCGACAGGATTGGGGACCCAGTACTTC. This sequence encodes CASSDPTGLGTQYF.

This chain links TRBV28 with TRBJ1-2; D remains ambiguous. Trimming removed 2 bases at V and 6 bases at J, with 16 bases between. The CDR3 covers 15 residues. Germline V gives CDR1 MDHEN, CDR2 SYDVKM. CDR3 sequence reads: CASSLVGDLTDGYTF. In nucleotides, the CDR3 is TGTGCCAGCAGTTTAGTCGGGGATTTAACGGATGGCTACACCTTC.

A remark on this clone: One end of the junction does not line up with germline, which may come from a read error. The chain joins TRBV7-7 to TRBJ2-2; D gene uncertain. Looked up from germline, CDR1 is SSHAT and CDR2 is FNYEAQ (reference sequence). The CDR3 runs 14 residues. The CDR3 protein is CASSPLQNTGELFF. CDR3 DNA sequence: TGTGCTAGCAGCCCCTTACAGAACACCGGGGAGCTGTTTTTT.

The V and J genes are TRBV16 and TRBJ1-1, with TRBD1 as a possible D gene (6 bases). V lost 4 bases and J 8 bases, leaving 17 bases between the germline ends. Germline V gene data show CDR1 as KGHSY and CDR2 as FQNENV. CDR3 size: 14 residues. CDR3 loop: CASSPPGQGSEAFF. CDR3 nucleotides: TGTGCCAGCAGCCCACCGGGACAAGGCTCAGAAGCTTTCTTT. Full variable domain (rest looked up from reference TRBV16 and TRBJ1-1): GEEVAQTPKHLVRGEGQKAKLYCAPIKGHSYVFWYQQVLKNEFKFLISFQNENVFDETGMPKERFSAKCLPNSPCSLEIQATKLEDSAVYFCASSPPGQGSEAFFGQGTRLTVV.

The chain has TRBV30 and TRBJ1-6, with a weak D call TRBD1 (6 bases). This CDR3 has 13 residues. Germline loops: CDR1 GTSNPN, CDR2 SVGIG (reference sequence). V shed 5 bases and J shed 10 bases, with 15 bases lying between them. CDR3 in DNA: TGTGCCTGGGGGCCGGACAGCCGGTCACCCCTCCACTTT. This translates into CAWGPDSRSPLHF. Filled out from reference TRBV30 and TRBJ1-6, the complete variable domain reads SQTIHQWPATLVQPVGSPLSLECTVEGTSNPNLYWYRQAAGRGLQLLFYSVGIGQISSEVPQNLSASRPQDRQFILSSKKLLLSDSGFYLCAWGPDSRSPLHFGNGTRLTVT.

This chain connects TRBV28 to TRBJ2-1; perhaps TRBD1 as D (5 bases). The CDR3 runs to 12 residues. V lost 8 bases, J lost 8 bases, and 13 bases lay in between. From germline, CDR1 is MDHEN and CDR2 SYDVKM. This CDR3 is CASETPGHEQFF. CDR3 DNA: TGTGCCAGCGAAACCCCAGGGCATGAGCAGTTCTTC.

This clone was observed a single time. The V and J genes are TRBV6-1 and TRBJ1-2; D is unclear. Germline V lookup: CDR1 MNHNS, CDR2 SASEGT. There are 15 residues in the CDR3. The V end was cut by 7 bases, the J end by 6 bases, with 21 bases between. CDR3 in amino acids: CASTREGTRGNGYTF. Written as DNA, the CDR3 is TGTGCCAGCACCCGGGAGGGAACCCGAGGGAATGGCTACACCTTC.

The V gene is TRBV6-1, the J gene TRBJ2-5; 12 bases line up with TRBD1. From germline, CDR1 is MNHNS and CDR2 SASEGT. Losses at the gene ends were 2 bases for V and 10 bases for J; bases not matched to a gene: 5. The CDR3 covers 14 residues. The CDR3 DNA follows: TGTGCCAGCAGTGAAACGGGACAGGGGGCCCTCCAGTACTTC. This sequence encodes CASSETGQGALQYF.

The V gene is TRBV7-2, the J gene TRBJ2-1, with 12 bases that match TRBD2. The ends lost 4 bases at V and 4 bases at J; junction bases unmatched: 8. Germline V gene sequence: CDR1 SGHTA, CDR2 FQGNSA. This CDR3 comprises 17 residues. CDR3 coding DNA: TGTGCCAGCAGCTCCCTAGCGGGAGGGCCGAGGTACAATGAGCAGTTCTTC. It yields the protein CASSSLAGGPRYNEQFF. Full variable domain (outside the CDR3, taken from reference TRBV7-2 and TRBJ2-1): GAGVSQSPSNKVTEKGKDVELRCDPISGHTALYWYRQSLGQGLEFLIYFQGNSAPDKSGLPSDRFSAERTGGSVSTLTIQRTQQEDSAVYLCASSSLAGGPRYNEQFFGPGTRLTVL.

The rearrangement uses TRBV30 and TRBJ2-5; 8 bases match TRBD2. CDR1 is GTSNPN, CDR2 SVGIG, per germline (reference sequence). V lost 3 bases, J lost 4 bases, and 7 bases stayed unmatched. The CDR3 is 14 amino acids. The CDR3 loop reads CAWRGMSGRETQYF. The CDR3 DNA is TGTGCCTGGAGAGGAATGAGCGGGAGAGAGACCCAGTACTTC. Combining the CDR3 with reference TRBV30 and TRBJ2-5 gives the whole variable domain SQTIHQWPATLVQPVGSPLSLECTVEGTSNPNLYWYRQAAGRGLQLLFYSVGIGQISSEVPQNLSASRPQDRQFILSSKKLLLSDSGFYLCAWRGMSGRETQYFGPGTRLLVL.

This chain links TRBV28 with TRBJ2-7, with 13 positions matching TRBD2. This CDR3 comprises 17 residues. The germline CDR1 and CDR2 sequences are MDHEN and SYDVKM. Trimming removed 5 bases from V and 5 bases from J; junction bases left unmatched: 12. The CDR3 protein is CASSPYRTSGRSNEQYF. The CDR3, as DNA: TGTGCCAGCAGTCCGTATCGGACTAGCGGGAGATCCAACGAGCAGTACTTC.

The chain's CDR3 is CSVAASGLYNEQFF. DNA of the CDR3: TGCAGCGTTGCGGCTAGCGGGCTCTACAATGAGCAGTTCTTC. V usage is TRBV29-1 and J usage is TRBJ2-1, with TRBD2 identical over 8 bases. The length of the CDR3 is 14 residues. CDR1 SQVTM and CDR2 ANQGSEA come from the germline V gene. V lost 4 bases to trimming and J lost 3 bases; unmatched junction nucleotides: 5.

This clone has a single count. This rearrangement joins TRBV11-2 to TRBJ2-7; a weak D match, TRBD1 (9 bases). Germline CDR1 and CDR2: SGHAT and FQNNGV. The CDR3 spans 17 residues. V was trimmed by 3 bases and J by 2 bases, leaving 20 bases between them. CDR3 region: CASSFPREGQGAYEQYF. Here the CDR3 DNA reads TGTGCCAGCAGCTTCCCCCGGGAGGGACAGGGAGCCTACGAGCAGTACTTC.

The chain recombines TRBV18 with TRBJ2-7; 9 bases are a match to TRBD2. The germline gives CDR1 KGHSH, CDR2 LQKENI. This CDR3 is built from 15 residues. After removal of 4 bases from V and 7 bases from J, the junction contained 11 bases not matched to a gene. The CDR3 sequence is CASSLSSGVGGEQYF. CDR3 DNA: TGTGCCAGCTCACTTTCTAGCGGGGTCGGAGGGGAGCAGTACTTC. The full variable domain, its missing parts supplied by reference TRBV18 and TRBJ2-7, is NAGVMQNPRHLVRRRGQEARLRCSPMKGHSHVYWYRQLPEEGLKFMVYLQKENIIDESGMPKERFSAEFPKEGPSILRIQQVVRGDSAAYFCASSLSSGVGGEQYFGPGTRLTVT.

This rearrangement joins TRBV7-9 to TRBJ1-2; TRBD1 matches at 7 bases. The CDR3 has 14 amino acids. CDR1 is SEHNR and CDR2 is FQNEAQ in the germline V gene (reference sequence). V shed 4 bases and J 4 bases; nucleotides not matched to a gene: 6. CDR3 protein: CASSSEGAGYGYTF. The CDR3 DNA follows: TGTGCCAGCAGCTCCGAGGGGGCCGGCTATGGCTACACCTTC. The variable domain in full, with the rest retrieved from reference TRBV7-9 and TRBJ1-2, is DTGVSQNPRHKITKRGQNVTFRCDPISEHNRLYWYRQTLGQGPEFLTYFQNEAQLEKSRLLSDRFSAERPKGSFSTLEIQRTEQGDSAMYLCASSSEGAGYGYTFGSGTRLTVV.

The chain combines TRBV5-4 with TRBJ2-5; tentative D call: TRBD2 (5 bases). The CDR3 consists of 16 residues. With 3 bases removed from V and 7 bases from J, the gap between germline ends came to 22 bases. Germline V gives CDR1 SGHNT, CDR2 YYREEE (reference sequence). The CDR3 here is CASSSSDSPAVGTQYF. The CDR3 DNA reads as TGTGCCAGCAGCTCCTCGGACTCACCGGCGGTAGGGACCCAGTACTTC.

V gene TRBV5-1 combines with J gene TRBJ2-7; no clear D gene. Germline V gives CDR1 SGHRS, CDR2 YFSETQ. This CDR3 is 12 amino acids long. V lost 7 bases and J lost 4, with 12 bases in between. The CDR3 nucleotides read TGCGCCAGCCAAGCCGCCTCTTACGAGCAGTACTTC. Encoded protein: CASQAASYEQYF.

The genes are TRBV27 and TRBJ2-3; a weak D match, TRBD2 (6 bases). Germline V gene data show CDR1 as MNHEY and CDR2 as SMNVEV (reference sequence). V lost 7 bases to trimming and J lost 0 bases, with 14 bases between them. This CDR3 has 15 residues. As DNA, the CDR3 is TGTGCCAGCAAAAGGCCGGGGACTAGCACAGATACGCAGTATTTT. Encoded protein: CASKRPGTSTDTQYF.

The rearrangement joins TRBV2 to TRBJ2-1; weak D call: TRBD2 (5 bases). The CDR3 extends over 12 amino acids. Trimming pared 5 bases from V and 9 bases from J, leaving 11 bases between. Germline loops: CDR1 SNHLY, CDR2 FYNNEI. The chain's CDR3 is CASSPDLREQFF. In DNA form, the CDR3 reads TGTGCCAGCAGTCCGGACTTGCGTGAGCAGTTCTTC.

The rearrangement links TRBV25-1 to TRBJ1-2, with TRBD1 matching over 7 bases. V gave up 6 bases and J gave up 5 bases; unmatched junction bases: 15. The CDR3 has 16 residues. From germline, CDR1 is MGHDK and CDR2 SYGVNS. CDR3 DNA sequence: TGTGCCAGCAGAGGACAGGCTGGTCCAGTCCTTTATGGCTACACCTTC. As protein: CASRGQAGPVLYGYTF.

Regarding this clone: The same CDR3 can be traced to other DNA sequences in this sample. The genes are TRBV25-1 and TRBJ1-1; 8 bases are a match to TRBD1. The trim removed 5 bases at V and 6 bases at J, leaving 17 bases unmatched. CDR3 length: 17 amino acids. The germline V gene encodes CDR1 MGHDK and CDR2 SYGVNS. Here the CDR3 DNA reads TGTGCCAGCAGTCCCAATCGGGCGGACAGGGCGCGCTCTGAAGCTTTCTTT. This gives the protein CASSPNRADRARSEAFF.

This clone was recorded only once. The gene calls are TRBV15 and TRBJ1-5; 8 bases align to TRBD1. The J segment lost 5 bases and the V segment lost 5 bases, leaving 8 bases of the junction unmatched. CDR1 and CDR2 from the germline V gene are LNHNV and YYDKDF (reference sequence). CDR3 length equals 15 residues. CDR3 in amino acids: CATSSGQGAYQPQHF. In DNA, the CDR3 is TGTGCCACCAGCTCAGGCCAGGGGGCTTATCAGCCCCAGCATTTT.

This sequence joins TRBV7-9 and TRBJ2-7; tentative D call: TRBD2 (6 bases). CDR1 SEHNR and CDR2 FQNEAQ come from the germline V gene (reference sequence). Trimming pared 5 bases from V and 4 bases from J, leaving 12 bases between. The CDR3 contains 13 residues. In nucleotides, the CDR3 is TGTGCCAGCAGCCCCCCCGGGAGTTACGAGCAGTACTTC. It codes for CASSPPGSYEQYF.

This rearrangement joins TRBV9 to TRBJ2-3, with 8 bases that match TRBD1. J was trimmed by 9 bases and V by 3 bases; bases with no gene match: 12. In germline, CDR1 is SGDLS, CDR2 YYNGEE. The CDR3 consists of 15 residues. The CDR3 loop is CASSAPPDRDGTQYF. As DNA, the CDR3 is TGTGCCAGCAGCGCCCCCCCGGACAGGGACGGAACGCAGTATTTT.

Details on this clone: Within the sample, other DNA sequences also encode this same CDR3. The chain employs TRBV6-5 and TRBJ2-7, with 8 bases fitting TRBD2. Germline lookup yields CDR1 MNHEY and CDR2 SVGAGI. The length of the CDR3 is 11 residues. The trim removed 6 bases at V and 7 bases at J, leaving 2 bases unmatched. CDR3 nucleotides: TGTGCCAGCAGCTCGGGGGGGGAGCAGTACTTC. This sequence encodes CASSSGGEQYF.

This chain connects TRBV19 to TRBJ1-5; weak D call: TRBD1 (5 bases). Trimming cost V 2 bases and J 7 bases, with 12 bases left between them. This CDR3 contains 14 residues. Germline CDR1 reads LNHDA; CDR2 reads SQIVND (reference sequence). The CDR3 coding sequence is TGTGCCAGTAGTATATTAGGGGCGAACCAGCCCCAGCATTTT. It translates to CASSILGANQPQHF.

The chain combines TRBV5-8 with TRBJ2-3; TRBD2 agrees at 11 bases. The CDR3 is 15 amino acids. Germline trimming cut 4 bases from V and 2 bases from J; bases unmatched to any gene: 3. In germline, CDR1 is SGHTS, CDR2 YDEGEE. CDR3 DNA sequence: TGTGCCAGCAGCCCGGGACTAGCGGTCACAGATACGCAGTATTTT. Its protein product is CASSPGLAVTDTQYF.

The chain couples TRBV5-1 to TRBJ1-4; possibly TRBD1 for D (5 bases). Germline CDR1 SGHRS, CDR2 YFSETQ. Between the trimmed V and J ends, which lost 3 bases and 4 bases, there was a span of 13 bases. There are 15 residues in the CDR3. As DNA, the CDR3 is TGCGCCAGCAGCTATGGAGACAGCTTTAATGAAAAACTGTTTTTT. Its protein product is CASSYGDSFNEKLFF.

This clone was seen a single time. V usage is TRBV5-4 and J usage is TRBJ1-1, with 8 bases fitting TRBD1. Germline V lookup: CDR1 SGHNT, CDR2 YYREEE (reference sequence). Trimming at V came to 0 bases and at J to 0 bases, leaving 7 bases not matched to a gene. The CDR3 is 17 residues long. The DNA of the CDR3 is TGTGCCAGCAGCTTGGTCGGACAGGGAAGGATGAACACTGAAGCTTTCTTT. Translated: CASSLVGQGRMNTEAFF.